The 20 T cell receptor beta chains in this list originate from one sample, sequenced in a study of blood T cell repertoires in COVID-19. Assay used: immunoSEQ multiplex PCR; TCRdb lists only in-frame clones, some missing. This sample has 300,000 to 400,000 clones; 88% occur once, and the top ten carry about 7%. Sequenced material: peripheral blood. All receptors come from a woman aged 70-85 years with COVID-19, enrolled during active disease.

This chain connects TRBV18 to TRBJ2-3, with a tentative D call TRBD2 (5 bases). Germline assignment: CDR1 KGHSH and CDR2 LQKENI. This CDR3 is 16 amino acids long. Trimming left V 0 bases short and J 0 bases short, with 10 bases between. CDR3 nucleotides: TGTGCCAGCTCACCACCCTCCGGGATCAGCACAGATACGCAGTATTTT. Amino acids: CASSPPSGISTDTQYF.

The genes are TRBV2 and TRBJ1-2, with 8 bases identical to TRBD1. The CDR3 extends over 12 amino acids. V lost 6 bases to trimming and J lost 5 bases; unmatched junction nucleotides: 2. CDR1 is SNHLY, CDR2 FYNNEI, per germline. CDR3 residues: CASRTGVYGYTF. The DNA of the CDR3 is TGTGCCAGCAGGACAGGGGTGTATGGCTACACCTTC.

In this sample, this clone turned up a few times. The chain combines TRBV28 with TRBJ1-2; 7 bases line up with TRBD1. CDR1 is MDHEN and CDR2 is SYDVKM in the germline V gene. CDR3 length: 15 residues. After removal of 5 bases from V and 5 bases from J, the junction contained 11 bases not matched to a gene. The CDR3 sequence is CASSPPATGLYGYTF. The CDR3 DNA reads TGTGCCAGCAGTCCCCCGGCGACAGGGCTTTATGGCTACACCTTC.

This rearrangement joins TRBV6-1 to TRBJ2-7, with a tentative D call TRBD2 (6 bases). The CDR3 is 14 amino acids. With 1 base removed from V and 3 bases from J, the gap between germline ends came to 10 bases. CDR1 and CDR2 from the germline V gene are MNHNS and SASEGT. This CDR3 is CASSEVAGNYEQYF. In DNA form, the CDR3 reads TGTGCCAGCAGTGAAGTTGCGGGAAACTACGAGCAGTACTTC.

The chain couples TRBV30 to TRBJ1-2, with a possible D match to TRBD1 (6 bases). The germline V gene encodes CDR1 GTSNPN and CDR2 SVGIG (reference sequence). V was shortened by 0 bases and J by 6 bases, with 17 bases between the two germline ends. This CDR3 contains 15 residues. The CDR3: CAWSVGQGRWDGYTF. The DNA of the CDR3 is TGTGCCTGGAGTGTAGGGCAGGGGAGATGGGATGGCTACACCTTC.

The V gene is TRBV9, the J gene TRBJ1-2, with D perhaps matching TRBD1 (6 bases). Trimming took off 0 bases at V and 5 bases at J, with 8 bases between the two ends. The CDR3 is 13 residues long. Germline loops: CDR1 SGDLS, CDR2 YYNGEE. CDR3 nucleotides: TGTGCCAGCAGCGTAGGGGGGCTTTATGGCTACACCTTC. The encoded protein is CASSVGGLYGYTF.

This chain connects TRBV5-4 to TRBJ2-7, with a possible D match to TRBD1 (7 bases). The V and J ends lost 2 bases and 3 bases respectively, with 12 bases between them. This CDR3 comprises 14 residues. The V gene's germline CDR1 is SGHNT and CDR2 YYREEE (reference sequence). As DNA, the CDR3 is TGTGCCAGCAGCTTCGCGGGACAGCTCTACGAGCAGTACTTC. Residues: CASSFAGQLYEQYF.

The chain carries TRBV7-2 and TRBJ1-2; 7 bases line up with TRBD1. V dropped 3 bases and J dropped 0; count of bases not matched to a gene: 4. CDR3 length: 15 residues. Per the germline V gene, CDR1 is SGHTA and CDR2 is FQGNSA. The CDR3 loop reads CASSFTGAPNYGYTF. CDR3 bases: TGTGCCAGCAGCTTTACAGGGGCCCCTAACTATGGCTACACCTTC. The full variable domain, its missing parts supplied by reference TRBV7-2 and TRBJ1-2, is GAGVSQSPSNKVTEKGKDVELRCDPISGHTALYWYRQSLGQGLEFLIYFQGNSAPDKSGLPSDRFSAERTGGSVSTLTIQRTQQEDSAVYLCASSFTGAPNYGYTFGSGTRLTVV.

The genes are TRBV13 and TRBJ2-1; a possible D gene is TRBD1 (5 bases). The CDR3 runs 13 residues. V lost 0 bases and J 10 bases, leaving 10 bases between the germline ends. Germline CDR1 PRHDT, CDR2 FYEKMQ (reference sequence). Written as DNA, the CDR3 is TGTGCCAGCAGCTTAGGCCTGAAGGGGGAGCAGTTCTTC. The encoded protein is CASSLGLKGEQFF.

CDR3 amino acids: CASSLGDRGLSTEAFF. CDR3 bases: TGCGCCAGCAGCCTGGGGGACAGGGGGCTTTCTACTGAAGCTTTCTTT. The chain uses TRBV5-1 and TRBJ1-1; 12 bases fit TRBD1. Germline values: CDR1 SGHRS, CDR2 YFSETQ. The CDR3 spans 16 residues. With V trimmed by 4 bases and J by 5 bases, 9 bases remained unmatched.

In its sample, this clone was seen once. This chain uses TRBV6-2 or TRBV6-3 with TRBJ2-2; 7 bases align to TRBD1. The CDR3 has 12 residues. Germline V gene data show CDR1 as MNHEY and CDR2 as SVGEGT. V gave up 6 bases and J gave up 6 bases; unmatched junction bases: 1. The CDR3 is CASSDRAGELFF. In nucleotides, the CDR3 is TGTGCCAGCAGCGACAGGGCCGGGGAGCTGTTTTTT.

The V call is TRBV27, the J call TRBJ1-4; weak D call: TRBD1 (5 bases). Germline CDR1 reads MNHEY; CDR2 reads SMNVEV (reference sequence). The CDR3 runs to 14 residues. Between the trimmed V and J ends, which lost 6 bases and 4 bases, there was a span of 12 bases. The CDR3, as DNA: TGTGCCAGCAGATTGACAGAGTATAATGAAAAACTGTTTTTT. As protein: CASRLTEYNEKLFF.

The chain combines TRBV5-1 with TRBJ2-7, with a possible D match to TRBD2 (5 bases). CDR3 length equals 13 residues. CDR1 and CDR2 (germline): SGHRS, YFSETQ. V was trimmed by 0 bases and J by 4 bases, leaving 8 bases between them. CDR3 bases: TGCGCCAGCAGCTTGGTAACGGGGTACGAGCAGTACTTC. It translates to CASSLVTGYEQYF.

J is TRBJ2-5 and V is TRBV3-1 (or the pseudogene TRBV3-2); possibly TRBD2 for D (6 bases). CDR1 LGHDT and CDR2 YNNKEL come from the germline V gene (reference sequence). V was cut by 0 bases and J by 5 bases, with 16 bases left in between. The CDR3 is 16 amino acids. CDR3 sequence reads: CASSQDGTSLVETQYF. The CDR3 DNA reads as TGTGCCAGCAGCCAAGATGGGACTTCTCTGGTGGAGACCCAGTACTTC.

The rearrangement links TRBV7-2 to TRBJ2-3, with TRBD1 matching 7 bases. The CDR3 is 12 residues long. The trim removed 6 bases at V and 5 bases at J, leaving 2 bases unmatched. CDR1 and CDR2 (germline): SGHTA, FQGNSA. The CDR3 DNA sequence: TGTGCCAGCAGGCAGGGGGAAGATACGCAGTATTTT. This translates into CASRQGEDTQYF.

This clone was counted a single time. The V call is TRBV30, the J call TRBJ1-1; D is perhaps TRBD1 (5 bases). Trimming left V 2 bases short and J 4 bases short, with 17 bases between. The CDR3 spans 15 residues. CDR1 and CDR2 (germline): GTSNPN, SVGIG (reference sequence). CDR3 nucleotides: TGTGCCTGGAGTCCCCCGGGGCGCGGGGGCACTGAAGCTTTCTTT. Its translation: CAWSPPGRGGTEAFF.

The chain combines TRBV18 with TRBJ1-1; D is undetermined. The V end was cut by 2 bases, the J end by 4 bases, with 11 bases between. CDR1 KGHSH and CDR2 LQKENI come from the germline V gene. The CDR3 totals 14 residues. In nucleotides, the CDR3 is TGTGCCAGCTCACCAAACATGGGAGGCACTGAAGCTTTCTTT. Its translation is CASSPNMGGTEAFF. Based on the CDR3 plus reference TRBV18 and TRBJ1-1, the full variable domain is NAGVMQNPRHLVRRRGQEARLRCSPMKGHSHVYWYRQLPEEGLKFMVYLQKENIIDESGMPKERFSAEFPKEGPSILRIQQVVRGDSAAYFCASSPNMGGTEAFFGQGTRLTVV.

The chain has TRBV2 and TRBJ1-2; 11 bases agree with TRBD1. CDR1 and CDR2 (germline): SNHLY, FYNNEI. This CDR3 has 14 residues. V was clipped by 8 bases and J by 7 bases; unmatched bases: 9. Written as DNA, the CDR3 is TGTGCCAGCCATACCGGACAGGGGGCGATTGGCTACACCTTC. Translation: CASHTGQGAIGYTF.

V and J are TRBV6-1 and TRBJ1-1; weak D call: TRBD1 (5 bases). The CDR3 totals 14 residues. The V gene lost 2 bases and the J gene lost 1 base, with 8 bases spanning the gap. CDR1 is MNHNS, CDR2 SASEGT, per germline. The CDR3 nucleotides are TGTGCCAGCAGTGAAAGGGGCTGGAACACTGAAGCTTTCTTT. Translating gives CASSERGWNTEAFF.

The chain carries TRBV2 and TRBJ1-1; D remains unclear. This CDR3 has 15 residues. Looked up from germline, CDR1 is SNHLY and CDR2 is FYNNEI. Trimming took off 6 bases at V and 1 base at J, with 15 bases between the two ends. CDR3 loop: CASRATSLANTEAFF. The CDR3 DNA is TGTGCCAGCAGGGCCACATCCCTGGCGAACACTGAAGCTTTCTTT.